The following is a T cell receptor (beta chain) sequence with its context. This record comes from a study of blood T cell repertoires in COVID-19. Study summary: Some COVID-19 samples were acute and others convalescent; all came from the United States, Italy and Spain.

The CDR3 loop spans 15 amino acids. V lost 0 bases and J 5 bases, leaving 13 bases between the germline ends. CDR1 and CDR2 (germline): MNHEY, SVGEGT. Per the original data handling: From reference gene primer amplification, estimates of nucleated cell counts were derived. Data came from immunoSEQ multiplex PCR; TCRdb stores just in-frame clones and leaves some out. The DNA was the basis for D and trimming; V, J and clone size are from that table. The data contain approximately 74,000 clones, around 90% of them singletons. The J gene is TRBJ2-5, the V gene TRBV6-2 or TRBV6-3, with a weak D call TRBD2 (6 bases). The sequenced sample consisted of peripheral blood. This clonotype originated in a woman in her sixties or seventies with active COVID-19. The DNA of the CDR3 is TGTGCCAGCAGTTACTCCGGACTAACTCACGAGACCCAGTACTTC. It codes for CASSYSGLTHETQYF.